This is a list of T cell receptor beta chains from one sample in a study of PD-1 blockade in classical Hodgkin lymphoma. TCRdb's copy holds only in-frame clones and misses some; the assay was immunoSEQ multiplex PCR. The sample shows about 40,000 clones, around 80% of them seen only once. Here the sequenced sample was peripheral blood mononuclear cells (PBMCs), taken at baseline. These receptors were obtained from a human donor with classical Hodgkin lymphoma. Both conserved end residues are part of each CDR3. The order of the fields is clone size, CDR3 length, J gene, D gene, V gene, CDR3 protein, CDR3 DNA. The D gene is left open where the match is weak. Part of the rows lack a size; the others show once, few, many or a class for expanded clones.

clone size: -; CDR3 length: 15; J gene: TRBJ2-3; D gene: -; V gene: TRBV11-3; CDR3 protein: CASSLDSRITDTQYF; CDR3 DNA: TGTGCCAGCAGCTTAGATTCGCGGATCACAGATACGCAGTATTTT
clone size: once; CDR3 length: 14; J gene: TRBJ1-1; D gene: TRBD1; V gene: TRBV9; CDR3 protein: CATTGGGKNTEAFF; CDR3 DNA: TGTGCCACAACAGGGGGTGGGAAAAACACTGAAGCTTTCTTT
clone size: -; CDR3 length: 14; J gene: TRBJ2-3; D gene: -; V gene: TRBV25-1; CDR3 protein: CASSESGGADTQYF; CDR3 DNA: TGTGCCAGCAGTGAATCCGGGGGCGCAGATACGCAGTATTTT
clone size: -; CDR3 length: 13; J gene: TRBJ1-1; D gene: -; V gene: TRBV6-6; CDR3 protein: CASSPPGVTEAFF; CDR3 DNA: TGTGCCAGCAGCCCTCCGGGAGTCACTGAAGCTTTCTTT
clone size: -; CDR3 length: 16; J gene: TRBJ2-3; D gene: TRBD2; V gene: TRBV9; CDR3 protein: CASSGIAGSSTDTQYF; CDR3 DNA: TGTGCCAGCAGCGGGATAGCGGGGTCTAGCACAGATACGCAGTATTTT
clone size: -; CDR3 length: 14; J gene: TRBJ1-2; D gene: -; V gene: TRBV27; CDR3 protein: CASSAGRGDYGYTF; CDR3 DNA: TGTGCCAGCAGTGCGGGGAGGGGCGACTATGGCTACACCTTC
clone size: -; CDR3 length: 13; J gene: TRBJ2-3; D gene: -; V gene: TRBV29-1; CDR3 protein: CSVRGASTDTQYF; CDR3 DNA: TGCAGCGTTCGGGGGGCGAGCACAGATACGCAGTATTTT
clone size: few; CDR3 length: 14; J gene: TRBJ1-1; D gene: TRBD1; V gene: TRBV14; CDR3 protein: CASSQWAGTAEAFF; CDR3 DNA: TGTGCCAGCAGCCAATGGGCCGGGACAGCTGAAGCTTTCTTT
clone size: -; CDR3 length: 16; J gene: TRBJ2-7; D gene: -; V gene: TRBV6-1; CDR3 protein: CASSEGYGPSTYEQYF; CDR3 DNA: TGTGCCAGCAGTGAAGGGTATGGGCCCTCGACCTACGAGCAGTACTTC
clone size: -; CDR3 length: 15; J gene: TRBJ2-5; D gene: -; V gene: TRBV5-1; CDR3 protein: CASSLEGGAQETQYF; CDR3 DNA: TGCGCCAGCAGCTTGGAAGGGGGGGCTCAAGAGACCCAGTACTTC
clone size: -; CDR3 length: 16; J gene: TRBJ2-6; D gene: -; V gene: TRBV30; CDR3 protein: CAWSQEYSSGANVLTF; CDR3 DNA: TGTGCCTGGAGCCAGGAGTATAGCTCTGGGGCCAACGTCCTGACTTTC
clone size: -; CDR3 length: 13; J gene: TRBJ1-2; D gene: -; V gene: TRBV4-3; CDR3 protein: CASSQGDRPGYTF; CDR3 DNA: TGCGCCAGCAGCCAAGGTGACAGGCCAGGCTACACCTTC
clone size: -; CDR3 length: 13; J gene: TRBJ1-5; D gene: TRBD1; V gene: TRBV2; CDR3 protein: CASSADRDQPQHF; CDR3 DNA: TGTGCCAGCAGTGCCGACAGGGATCAGCCCCAGCATTTT
clone size: once; CDR3 length: 13; J gene: TRBJ1-4; D gene: -; V gene: TRBV5-6; CDR3 protein: CASSYGTGSSLFF; CDR3 DNA: TGTGCCAGCAGCTATGGTACAGGGTCAAGTCTGTTTTTT
clone size: -; CDR3 length: 13; J gene: TRBJ2-7; D gene: -; V gene: TRBV10-3; CDR3 protein: CAISRAPLYEQYF; CDR3 DNA: TGTGCCATCAGCCGGGCCCCCCTCTACGAGCAGTACTTC
clone size: many; CDR3 length: 14; J gene: TRBJ1-2; D gene: -; V gene: TRBV6-5; CDR3 protein: CASSSTMGGVGYTF; CDR3 DNA: TGTGCCAGCAGCTCCACCATGGGGGGGGTCGGCTACACCTTC
clone size: -; CDR3 length: 12; J gene: TRBJ1-2; D gene: -; V gene: TRBV5-4; CDR3 protein: CASSLDVHGYTF; CDR3 DNA: TGTGCCAGCAGCTTGGATGTCCATGGCTACACCTTC
clone size: -; CDR3 length: 20; J gene: TRBJ2-2; D gene: -; V gene: TRBV23-1; CDR3 protein: CASSQSTCGGEISNTGELFF; CDR3 DNA: TGCGCCAGCAGTCAATCAACTTGCGGGGGCGAAATTTCGAACACCGGGGAGCTGTTTTTT
clone size: -; CDR3 length: 15; J gene: TRBJ2-7; D gene: -; V gene: TRBV27; CDR3 protein: CASSLKGSYSYEQYF; CDR3 DNA: TGTGCCAGCAGTTTAAAGGGGTCCTATTCCTACGAGCAGTACTTC
clone size: -; CDR3 length: 11; J gene: TRBJ1-2; D gene: -; V gene: TRBV29-1; CDR3 protein: CSVQGLYGYTF; CDR3 DNA: TGCAGCGTACAGGGCCTCTATGGCTACACCTTC
clone size: -; CDR3 length: 13; J gene: TRBJ1-2; D gene: -; V gene: TRBV5-6; CDR3 protein: CASSLSGNYGYTF; CDR3 DNA: TGTGCCAGCAGCTTGTCCGGGAACTATGGCTACACCTTC
clone size: -; CDR3 length: 15; J gene: TRBJ1-6; D gene: -; V gene: TRBV2; CDR3 protein: CASSEATGDNSPLHF; CDR3 DNA: TGTGCCAGCAGTGAAGCTACGGGAGATAATTCACCCCTCCACTTT
clone size: -; CDR3 length: 13; J gene: TRBJ2-7; D gene: -; V gene: TRBV9; CDR3 protein: CASSVRDTYEQYF; CDR3 DNA: TGTGCCAGCAGCGTCCGGGACACCTACGAGCAGTACTTC
clone size: -; CDR3 length: 16; J gene: TRBJ2-5; D gene: TRBD1; V gene: TRBV5-8; CDR3 protein: CASSLGGTGGQETQYF; CDR3 DNA: TGTGCCAGCAGCTTGGGTGGGACAGGGGGCCAAGAGACCCAGTACTTC
clone size: -; CDR3 length: 16; J gene: TRBJ1-2; D gene: -; V gene: TRBV15; CDR3 protein: CATSRDTGGRVYGYTF; CDR3 DNA: TGTGCCACCAGCAGAGATACGGGGGGGAGGGTCTATGGCTACACCTTC
clone size: -; CDR3 length: 14; J gene: TRBJ2-1; D gene: -; V gene: TRBV18; CDR3 protein: CASSLGSSYNEQFF; CDR3 DNA: TGTGCCAGCTCCCTGGGGAGCTCCTACAATGAGCAGTTCTTC
clone size: once; CDR3 length: 12; J gene: TRBJ2-3; D gene: -; V gene: TRBV7-9; CDR3 protein: CASSEFTDTQYF; CDR3 DNA: TGTGCCAGCAGCGAATTCACAGATACGCAGTATTTT
clone size: -; CDR3 length: 17; J gene: TRBJ1-4; D gene: TRBD1; V gene: TRBV7-2; CDR3 protein: CASSLVGTGGWTEKLFF; CDR3 DNA: TGTGCCAGCAGCTTAGTCGGGACAGGGGGGTGGACTGAAAAACTGTTTTTT
clone size: -; CDR3 length: 16; J gene: TRBJ2-3; D gene: -; V gene: TRBV4-3; CDR3 protein: CASSQGAKGRRDTQYF; CDR3 DNA: TGCGCCAGCAGCCAAGGGGCGAAGGGACGGAGGGATACGCAGTATTTT
clone size: -; CDR3 length: 13; J gene: TRBJ1-1; D gene: -; V gene: TRBV2; CDR3 protein: CASGPGGVPEAFF; CDR3 DNA: TGTGCCAGCGGCCCTGGGGGGGTCCCTGAAGCTTTCTTT
clone size: -; CDR3 length: 14; J gene: TRBJ1-1; D gene: TRBD1; V gene: TRBV19; CDR3 protein: CASIQGAGNTEAFF; CDR3 DNA: TGTGCCAGTATACAGGGGGCGGGGAACACTGAAGCTTTCTTT
clone size: -; CDR3 length: 11; J gene: TRBJ2-5; D gene: -; V gene: TRBV6-5; CDR3 protein: CASSRGETQYF; CDR3 DNA: TGTGCCAGCAGTAGGGGAGAGACCCAGTACTTC
clone size: -; CDR3 length: 13; J gene: TRBJ1-2; D gene: -; V gene: TRBV5-1; CDR3 protein: CASSLEGISGYTF; CDR3 DNA: TGCGCCAGCAGCTTGGAAGGGATCTCTGGCTACACCTTC
clone size: -; CDR3 length: 16; J gene: TRBJ2-7; D gene: TRBD2; V gene: TRBV5-4; CDR3 protein: CASSRGSSGGWSEQYF; CDR3 DNA: TGTGCCAGCAGCAGGGGATCTAGCGGGGGGTGGAGTGAGCAGTACTTC
clone size: -; CDR3 length: 15; J gene: TRBJ2-7; D gene: -; V gene: TRBV5-4; CDR3 protein: CASSLWGISSYEQYF; CDR3 DNA: TGTGCCAGCAGCTTGTGGGGAATCAGCTCCTACGAGCAGTACTTC
clone size: -; CDR3 length: 13; J gene: TRBJ1-5; D gene: -; V gene: TRBV6-1; CDR3 protein: CASSETGRQAQHF; CDR3 DNA: TGTGCCAGCAGTGAAACAGGGCGGCAGGCCCAGCATTTT
clone size: -; CDR3 length: 17; J gene: TRBJ2-3; D gene: -; V gene: TRBV9; CDR3 protein: CASSPWSSVASTDTQYF; CDR3 DNA: TGTGCCAGCAGCCCCTGGAGTTCCGTCGCTAGCACAGATACGCAGTATTTT